Reported below is one T cell receptor beta chain. Its target is unknown. Libraries were prepared by immunoSEQ multiplex PCR; TCRdb keeps only in-frame clonotypes and omits some of them. In the table there are about 90,000 clones, about nine tenths of which are singletons. Regarding time point: cycle 4 day 1 (C4D1), after 6 weeks of nivolumab. Relapses following autologous stem cell transplantation were seen in all patients, with brentuximab vedotin exposure varying. The V gene lost 7 bases and the J gene lost 7 bases, with 14 bases spanning the gap. Germline V CDR1 and CDR2: MDHEN, SYDVKM. The CDR3 runs 14 residues. The sample originates from a study of PD-1 blockade in classical Hodgkin lymphoma. Study-wide results and limits: The drivers behind the repertoire differences, possibly disease activity or prior therapy, remain undefined.

Sequencing used peripheral blood mononuclear cells (PBMCs), obtained before the fourth cycle of nivolumab. The sequence was collected from a human donor with classical Hodgkin lymphoma. The chain employs TRBV28 and TRBJ1-6; no firm D call. The DNA of the CDR3 is TGTGCCAGCAATCCGGTGGCGGTGAATTCACCCCTCCACTTT. Amino acid sequence: CASNPVAVNSPLHF.